This T cell receptor (beta chain) was observed in a study of blood T cells in healthy people across ages (dated by TCRdb to about 2015). For the study in its entirety: In model experiments, template switching captured about one uniquely barcoded TCR beta cDNA molecule for every two T cells. The study analyzed two additional independent replicas of 1 million unique cDNA reads from the same blood draw for two donors, one aged 18 to 30 and one aged 80 or older. Using deep sequencing normalized with unique cDNA molecular identifiers, the study measured how TCR beta repertoire diversity changes with age. To avoid experimental bias, donors of different ages were distributed randomly across sequencing lanes. The donors were divided into four age groups: young (average approximately 17 years), middle-aged (under 40), aged (roughly 60) and long-lived (roughly 82). General findings and caveats noted by the study authors: Observed TCR beta diversity per million T cells fell roughly linearly with age, and a significant reduction was already apparent by age around 39. Observed TCR beta diversity correlated strongly with the percentage of naive T cells measured by flow cytometry. Estimates of total diversity based on one million sequenced T cells were considered lower bounds and underestimates. Because profiling used bulk unsorted PBMCs, naive and antigen-experienced compartments could not be compared conclusively. Because donor CMV infection status was unknown, age-related changes in expanded clonotypes were potentially confounded. The long-lived group showed more naive CD4+ T cells, fewer expanded clones and increased TCR diversity than the aged group, suggesting age selection.

The donors were under 40 Caucasian individuals from Russia, aged about 6 to 100 years, who were systemically healthy. Each donor gave 8 to 10 milliliters of peripheral blood, drawn into EDTA-treated Vacutainer tubes. PBMCs were isolated by Ficoll-Paque density-gradient centrifugation, with at least 6.5 million obtained per sample. Trizol reagent was used to extract total RNA from PBMCs, with at least 6 micrograms per sample. The percentages of naive CD45RAhigh/CD27high T cells were determined by flow cytometry on a PBMC aliquot from every donor. Libraries were made using 5' RACE. Sequencing was carried out with an Illumina HiSeq 2500. The second PCR ran for roughly 7 to 11 cycles and used a J-beta primer mix along with a sample-barcoded 5' primer. Each TCR beta cDNA molecule received a unique molecular identifier from a template-switch 5' adaptor carrying 12 random nucleotides. At least 2.5 million CDR3-containing paired-end reads were obtained from each sample. All of the RNA was converted into first-strand cDNA using the Mint cDNA synthesis kit, with a TRBC-specific oligonucleotide serving as the primer. All cDNA was treated with uracil-DNA glycosylase and then went through a first 18-cycle PCR with the universal primers M1SS and BC2_uni_R. The paper's data handling went like this. Normalization of each sample was performed by random selection of 1 million high-quality reads, each carrying a distinct molecular identifier. Instead of being binned into consensus sequences, reads that shared molecular identifiers were thrown out. CDR3 identification, clonotype clustering and error correction used MiTCR with a Q25 quality threshold and the strictest error-elimination algorithm. Lower-bound total TCR beta diversity was estimated with a nonparametric unseen species model using Euler transformation. TCRdb cleaned the public reads at Q25 with fastp, built clones with MiXCR and kept in-frame beta chains. Rows are combined by CDR3 protein, so each entry shows the most common genes and DNA. These V and J calls originate from TCRdb's pipeline instead of the authors' own analysis. Here the sample has about 970,000 distinct CDR3 sequences; roughly half occur a single time. The leading ten clones occupy over 20% of the sample.

V is reduced by 8 bases and J by 9 bases, leaving a spacing of 14 bases between them. Per the germline V gene (reference sequence), LNHNV is the CDR1 and YYDKDF is the CDR2. The CDR3 holds 12 amino acids from the cysteine to the phenylalanine. CDR3 DNA only is kept here, 36 bases in frame from base 1. On this clonotype: The antigen this receptor binds is unknown. No quality values exist for individual bases; no much larger clone is one base distant.

The specimen sequenced was blood. The chain employs TRBV15 and TRBJ2-4, with the D call perhaps TRBD1 or TRBD2, each one matching 5 bases. This receptor was taken from a woman in her fifties or sixties in good health. The DNA is TGTGCCACCGGCCGGGACGTCGGCATTCAGTACTTC. Its amino acids are CATGRDVGIQYF.